This is a list of T cell receptor beta chains from one sample in a study of identical twins. TCRdb re-derived calls from the 5' RACE reads in MiXCR, one entry per CDR3 protein. Of about 730,000 distinct CDR3 sequences in the sample, 21% are singletons; the top ten hold 4% to 5.5%. These records were also assigned to another study, of T cells expressing NK-cell markers.

Sequenced material: PBMCs. The receptors stem from a woman aged 18-29 years in good health. CDR3s include the opening cysteine and the closing phenylalanine or tryptophan. Each record gives: D gene, J gene, V gene, CDR3 protein. A D gene is named only where the DNA matches it firmly.

d_call: TRBD1
j_call: TRBJ1-1
v_call: TRBV6-2/TRBV6-3
cdr3_aa: CASSDRGRKAFF

d_call: -
j_call: TRBJ2-6
v_call: TRBV6-1
cdr3_aa: CASTTPGANVLTF

d_call: TRBD2
j_call: TRBJ2-5
v_call: TRBV12-3/TRBV12-4
cdr3_aa: CASSTGLAGGETQYF

d_call: -
j_call: TRBJ1-1
v_call: TRBV24-1
cdr3_aa: CATSAGNLMNTEAFF

d_call: TRBD1
j_call: TRBJ1-3
v_call: TRBV20-1
cdr3_aa: CSAWTGITGNTIYF

d_call: -
j_call: TRBJ1-1
v_call: TRBV10-2
cdr3_aa: CASRDGTEAFF

d_call: -
j_call: TRBJ2-5
v_call: TRBV20-1
cdr3_aa: CSARGQGPEGETQYF

d_call: TRBD2
j_call: TRBJ2-3
v_call: TRBV6-1
cdr3_aa: CASRPIGTSGRTDTQYF

d_call: TRBD2
j_call: TRBJ2-1
v_call: TRBV9
cdr3_aa: CASSPSGGAHEQFF

d_call: TRBD1
j_call: TRBJ2-2
v_call: TRBV5-1
cdr3_aa: CASSRTQGHTGELFF

d_call: -
j_call: TRBJ2-1
v_call: TRBV5-6
cdr3_aa: CASSLGPGHRFF

d_call: TRBD2
j_call: TRBJ2-3
v_call: TRBV12-3/TRBV12-4
cdr3_aa: CASSPWTSGIADTQYF

d_call: TRBD1
j_call: TRBJ2-3
v_call: TRBV7-2
cdr3_aa: CASSLGAGGGDTQYF

d_call: -
j_call: TRBJ1-2
v_call: TRBV4-3
cdr3_aa: CASSQEDSRFNYGYTF

d_call: -
j_call: TRBJ2-1
v_call: TRBV14
cdr3_aa: CASSQVSASSYNEQFF

d_call: TRBD1
j_call: TRBJ1-2
v_call: TRBV7-2
cdr3_aa: CASSRQGWDGYTF

d_call: TRBD2
j_call: TRBJ2-1
v_call: TRBV15
cdr3_aa: CATSRDPTSGPYNEQFF

d_call: -
j_call: TRBJ2-3
v_call: TRBV6-5
cdr3_aa: CASSYSGGQRADTQYF

d_call: TRBD2
j_call: TRBJ2-7
v_call: TRBV5-1
cdr3_aa: CASSGGDPYEQYF

d_call: -
j_call: TRBJ1-4
v_call: TRBV14
cdr3_aa: CASSQMEANEKLFF

d_call: -
j_call: TRBJ1-1
v_call: TRBV2
cdr3_aa: CASSDRAPSTEAFF

d_call: TRBD2
j_call: TRBJ2-3
v_call: TRBV5-1
cdr3_aa: CASSRDGGTMSTDTQYF

d_call: -
j_call: TRBJ1-2
v_call: TRBV24-1
cdr3_aa: CATSDLNYGYTF

d_call: -
j_call: TRBJ1-1
v_call: TRBV5-1
cdr3_aa: CASSPAQGNTEAFF

d_call: -
j_call: TRBJ2-5
v_call: TRBV7-2
cdr3_aa: CASSITRTETQYF

d_call: TRBD2
j_call: TRBJ2-2
v_call: TRBV12-3/TRBV12-4
cdr3_aa: CASSPLWGRDTGELFF

d_call: -
j_call: TRBJ2-3
v_call: TRBV20-1
cdr3_aa: CSPDQPNTDTQYF

d_call: TRBD1
j_call: TRBJ2-3
v_call: TRBV20-1
cdr3_aa: CSARDGQDFTDTQYF

d_call: -
j_call: TRBJ2-1
v_call: TRBV12-5
cdr3_aa: CASGLVPDGKPSYNEQFF

d_call: -
j_call: TRBJ2-3
v_call: TRBV11-2
cdr3_aa: CASSFLGSTTDTQYF

d_call: -
j_call: TRBJ2-2
v_call: TRBV12-3/TRBV12-4
cdr3_aa: CASRGNPGTGELFF

d_call: TRBD2
j_call: TRBJ2-1
v_call: TRBV5-1
cdr3_aa: CASSSATSGFTYNEQFF

d_call: -
j_call: TRBJ1-1
v_call: TRBV20-1
cdr3_aa: CSLNLVTEAFF

d_call: -
j_call: TRBJ2-7
v_call: TRBV9
cdr3_aa: CASSSGAGQTYEQYF

d_call: -
j_call: TRBJ2-7
v_call: TRBV7-6
cdr3_aa: CASSFLENEQYF

d_call: -
j_call: TRBJ2-3
v_call: TRBV28
cdr3_aa: CASFRPDTQYF

d_call: -
j_call: TRBJ1-1
v_call: TRBV6-5
cdr3_aa: CASSSQSSNTEAFF

d_call: -
j_call: TRBJ1-6
v_call: TRBV20-1
cdr3_aa: CSAPGFYNSPLHF

d_call: -
j_call: TRBJ2-1
v_call: TRBV2
cdr3_aa: CASRETRVQFNEQFF

d_call: -
j_call: TRBJ2-1
v_call: TRBV29-1
cdr3_aa: CSDSYNEQFF

d_call: TRBD1
j_call: TRBJ2-3
v_call: TRBV10-3
cdr3_aa: CAISERTGVKSSSTDTQYF

d_call: -
j_call: TRBJ2-5
v_call: TRBV28
cdr3_aa: CASRLPGSGGPTQYF

d_call: TRBD2
j_call: TRBJ2-1
v_call: TRBV24-1
cdr3_aa: CATSDFSSGNNEQFF

d_call: -
j_call: TRBJ2-7
v_call: TRBV29-1
cdr3_aa: CSVETGTREQYF

d_call: TRBD1
j_call: TRBJ1-4
v_call: TRBV20-1
cdr3_aa: CSARGPAGGASNEKLFF

d_call: TRBD1
j_call: TRBJ1-5
v_call: TRBV12-3/TRBV12-4
cdr3_aa: CASRLGQRNQPQHF

d_call: -
j_call: TRBJ2-3
v_call: TRBV2
cdr3_aa: CASSEEPRNTDTQYF

d_call: -
j_call: TRBJ2-5
v_call: TRBV12-3/TRBV12-4
cdr3_aa: CASRLGQGGETQYF

d_call: -
j_call: TRBJ2-7
v_call: TRBV25-1
cdr3_aa: CASSKVGSGEQYF

d_call: -
j_call: TRBJ2-1
v_call: TRBV5-6
cdr3_aa: CASSKSRGEYSYNEQFF

d_call: -
j_call: TRBJ2-7
v_call: TRBV9
cdr3_aa: CASSVVGYSYEQYF

d_call: TRBD1
j_call: TRBJ1-5
v_call: TRBV2
cdr3_aa: CASSQQGNGNQPQHF

d_call: -
j_call: TRBJ2-7
v_call: TRBV7-6
cdr3_aa: CASSLGMTSSYEQYF

d_call: -
j_call: TRBJ1-6
v_call: TRBV12-3/TRBV12-4
cdr3_aa: CASSLEHNSPLHF

d_call: -
j_call: TRBJ2-7
v_call: TRBV27
cdr3_aa: CASSLFTAYEQYF

d_call: -
j_call: TRBJ1-2
v_call: TRBV15
cdr3_aa: CATSRGEVGSVYGYTF

d_call: TRBD1
j_call: TRBJ1-5
v_call: TRBV5-6
cdr3_aa: CASSAGTGRNQPQHF

d_call: -
j_call: TRBJ2-7
v_call: TRBV10-3
cdr3_aa: CAISENQERSNEQYF

d_call: -
j_call: TRBJ2-3
v_call: TRBV12-3/TRBV12-4
cdr3_aa: CASSVSGTDTQYF